This is a list of T cell receptor beta chains from one sample in a study of blood T cell repertoires in COVID-19. The protocol was immunoSEQ multiplex PCR, while the TCRdb copy is restricted to in-frame clones and leaves out a portion. The profile shows over 250,000 clones, 90% of them singletons. Sequences were obtained from peripheral blood. Source of these receptors: a woman in her 50s with COVID-19, enrolled during active disease. Each CDR3 is given with its conserved first and last residue. The D gene is left open where the match is weak. Where a row states a size, it is once, few, many or the class of an expanded clone; other rows omit it.

clone_size: NA; v_call: TRBV30; j_call: TRBJ1-1; d_call: TRBD1; cdr3_aa: CAWTMGTGVEAFF; cdr3_nt: TGTGCCTGGACAATGGGGACAGGGGTTGAAGCTTTCTTT
clone_size: NA; v_call: TRBV6-6; j_call: TRBJ2-4; d_call: NA; cdr3_aa: CASSQEEGVAKNIQYF; cdr3_nt: TGTGCCAGCAGTCAAGAGGAAGGCGTAGCCAAAAACATTCAGTACTTC
clone_size: NA; v_call: TRBV7-2; j_call: TRBJ1-1; d_call: NA; cdr3_aa: CASSPPGGQWNTEAFF; cdr3_nt: TGTGCCAGCAGCCCACCGGGGGGGCAGTGGAACACTGAAGCTTTCTTT
clone_size: few; v_call: TRBV7-9; j_call: TRBJ2-7; d_call: TRBD2; cdr3_aa: CASSLAGGRAGGEQYF; cdr3_nt: TGTGCCAGCAGCTTAGCAGGCGGGAGGGCCGGGGGCGAGCAGTACTTC
clone_size: NA; v_call: TRBV5-1; j_call: TRBJ1-2; d_call: NA; cdr3_aa: CASSLVVTDGYTF; cdr3_nt: TGCGCCAGCAGCTTGGTTGTGACAGACGGCTACACCTTC
clone_size: few; v_call: TRBV29-1; j_call: TRBJ2-3; d_call: TRBD1; cdr3_aa: CSVDRGLPDTQYF; cdr3_nt: TGCAGCGTGGACAGGGGTCTCCCAGATACGCAGTATTTT
clone_size: NA; v_call: TRBV5-1; j_call: TRBJ2-3; d_call: NA; cdr3_aa: CASSLAVLPTGDTQYF; cdr3_nt: TGCGCCAGCAGCTTGGCCGTACTACCGACGGGGGATACGCAGTATTTT
clone_size: NA; v_call: TRBV12-5; j_call: TRBJ1-2; d_call: NA; cdr3_aa: CASGLGGESSGYTF; cdr3_nt: TGTGCTAGTGGTTTGGGCGGGGAATCTAGCGGCTACACCTTC
clone_size: NA; v_call: TRBV30; j_call: TRBJ1-2; d_call: NA; cdr3_aa: CAWSALRSYTF; cdr3_nt: TGTGCCTGGAGTGCCTTGCGTAGCTACACCTTC
clone_size: NA; v_call: TRBV25-1; j_call: TRBJ1-6; d_call: TRBD1; cdr3_aa: CASSVSGGSSPLHF; cdr3_nt: TGTGCCAGCAGTGTGTCAGGGGGCTCCTCTCCCCTCCACTTT
clone_size: NA; v_call: TRBV4-1; j_call: TRBJ1-4; d_call: TRBD1; cdr3_aa: CASSQGQGPGGISEKLFF; cdr3_nt: TGCGCCAGCAGCCAGGGACAGGGGCCAGGGGGTATTTCTGAAAAACTGTTTTTT
clone_size: NA; v_call: TRBV6-5; j_call: TRBJ1-2; d_call: TRBD1; cdr3_aa: CASSSDRGTVYGYTF; cdr3_nt: TGTGCCAGCAGTTCCGACAGGGGTACTGTCTATGGCTACACCTTC
clone_size: NA; v_call: TRBV5-1; j_call: TRBJ2-1; d_call: TRBD2; cdr3_aa: CASSPTTLAGVNEQFF; cdr3_nt: TGCGCCAGCAGCCCGACTACACTAGCGGGAGTCAATGAGCAGTTCTTC
clone_size: NA; v_call: TRBV19; j_call: TRBJ1-1; d_call: NA; cdr3_aa: CASSPSRAEAFF; cdr3_nt: TGTGCCAGTAGCCCCTCGAGGGCTGAAGCTTTCTTT
clone_size: few; v_call: TRBV19; j_call: TRBJ1-1; d_call: NA; cdr3_aa: CASSIDRGIYQAFF; cdr3_nt: TGTGCCAGTAGTATAGATAGGGGGATTTATCAAGCTTTCTTT
clone_size: NA; v_call: TRBV30; j_call: TRBJ2-5; d_call: NA; cdr3_aa: CAWSSVEETQYF; cdr3_nt: TGTGCCTGGAGTTCAGTGGAAGAGACCCAGTACTTC
clone_size: once; v_call: TRBV27; j_call: TRBJ2-1; d_call: TRBD1; cdr3_aa: CASRTGVNEQFF; cdr3_nt: TGTGCCAGCCGGACAGGGGTAAATGAGCAGTTCTTC
clone_size: NA; v_call: TRBV2; j_call: TRBJ1-1; d_call: NA; cdr3_aa: CASTVGGNTEAFF; cdr3_nt: TGTGCCAGCACCGTGGGGGGGAACACTGAAGCTTTCTTT
clone_size: NA; v_call: TRBV30; j_call: TRBJ2-5; d_call: NA; cdr3_aa: CAWSAGGETQYF; cdr3_nt: TGTGCCTGGAGTGCCGGGGGAGAGACCCAGTACTTC
clone_size: NA; v_call: TRBV18; j_call: TRBJ2-5; d_call: TRBD1; cdr3_aa: CASSPYRGIRETQYF; cdr3_nt: TGTGCCAGCTCACCCTACAGGGGGATCCGAGAGACCCAGTACTTC
clone_size: NA; v_call: TRBV7-6; j_call: TRBJ2-2; d_call: TRBD1; cdr3_aa: CASSYNRGKAGELFF; cdr3_nt: TGTGCCAGCAGTTATAACAGGGGGAAGGCCGGGGAGCTGTTTTTT
clone_size: NA; v_call: TRBV4-2; j_call: TRBJ2-3; d_call: TRBD2; cdr3_aa: CASSQGGLAENTDTQYF; cdr3_nt: TGTGCCAGCAGCCAAGGGGGCCTAGCGGAGAACACAGATACGCAGTATTTT
clone_size: NA; v_call: TRBV4-1; j_call: TRBJ1-1; d_call: NA; cdr3_aa: CASSRSQPGGDTNTEAFF; cdr3_nt: TGCGCCAGCAGCCGGAGCCAGCCGGGGGGCGATACAAACACTGAAGCTTTCTTT
clone_size: NA; v_call: TRBV7-2; j_call: TRBJ2-2; d_call: NA; cdr3_aa: CASSLGLAGELFF; cdr3_nt: TGTGCCAGCAGCTTAGGACTAGCCGGGGAGCTGTTTTTT
clone_size: NA; v_call: TRBV14; j_call: TRBJ2-1; d_call: TRBD2; cdr3_aa: CASSQGRTSGVSSYNEQFF; cdr3_nt: TGTGCCAGCAGCCAAGGGAGGACTAGCGGGGTTAGCTCCTACAATGAGCAGTTCTTC
clone_size: NA; v_call: TRBV2; j_call: TRBJ2-1; d_call: NA; cdr3_aa: CASKWSPRKSSYNEQFF; cdr3_nt: TGTGCCAGCAAGTGGAGCCCGCGGAAGAGCTCCTACAATGAGCAGTTCTTC
clone_size: NA; v_call: TRBV7-3; j_call: TRBJ2-2; d_call: NA; cdr3_aa: CASSSQGNTGELFF; cdr3_nt: TGTGCCAGCAGTTCTCAGGGGAACACCGGGGAGCTGTTTTTT
clone_size: few; v_call: TRBV30; j_call: TRBJ2-1; d_call: NA; cdr3_aa: CAWSVFHSGEQFF; cdr3_nt: TGTGCCTGGAGTGTGTTCCATTCTGGCGAGCAGTTCTTC
clone_size: NA; v_call: TRBV10-3; j_call: TRBJ1-1; d_call: NA; cdr3_aa: CAISDLGDKAFF; cdr3_nt: TGTGCCATCAGTGATCTGGGGGACAAAGCTTTCTTT
clone_size: NA; v_call: TRBV5-6; j_call: TRBJ1-2; d_call: NA; cdr3_aa: CASSLGGAPYGYTF; cdr3_nt: TGTGCCAGCAGCTTGGGTGGGGCCCCCTATGGCTACACCTTC
clone_size: once; v_call: TRBV30; j_call: TRBJ1-5; d_call: TRBD1; cdr3_aa: CAWSVRDRGQYQPQHF; cdr3_nt: TGTGCCTGGAGTGTACGGGACAGGGGGCAATATCAGCCCCAGCATTTT
clone_size: once; v_call: TRBV11-2; j_call: TRBJ1-2; d_call: NA; cdr3_aa: CASSPGGYGYTF; cdr3_nt: TGTGCCAGCAGCCCAGGTGGCTATGGCTACACCTTC
clone_size: NA; v_call: TRBV29-1; j_call: TRBJ2-2; d_call: TRBD2; cdr3_aa: CSVPGLAGSTGELFF; cdr3_nt: TGCAGCGTCCCAGGACTAGCGGGATCCACCGGGGAGCTGTTTTTT
clone_size: NA; v_call: TRBV7-9; j_call: TRBJ1-2; d_call: NA; cdr3_aa: CASSLGIRPRDTGFDGYTF; cdr3_nt: TGTGCCAGCAGCTTAGGTATCCGCCCCCGGGACACTGGTTTTGATGGCTACACCTTC
clone_size: NA; v_call: TRBV7-2; j_call: TRBJ1-1; d_call: TRBD1; cdr3_aa: CASSLGQGNTEAFF; cdr3_nt: TGTGCCAGCAGCTTGGGACAGGGGAACACTGAAGCTTTCTTT
clone_size: NA; v_call: TRBV19; j_call: TRBJ1-1; d_call: TRBD1; cdr3_aa: CATRDRLGAEAFF; cdr3_nt: TGTGCCACCCGGGACAGGCTAGGGGCTGAAGCTTTCTTT
clone_size: NA; v_call: TRBV7-3; j_call: TRBJ1-1; d_call: NA; cdr3_aa: CASSQGQVNTEAFF; cdr3_nt: TGTGCCAGCAGCCAGGGACAAGTGAACACTGAAGCTTTCTTT
clone_size: NA; v_call: TRBV14; j_call: TRBJ1-2; d_call: NA; cdr3_aa: CASSQESRDDGYTF; cdr3_nt: TGTGCCAGCAGCCAAGAGTCCAGGGATGATGGCTACACCTTC
clone_size: NA; v_call: TRBV29-1; j_call: TRBJ1-2; d_call: NA; cdr3_aa: CSVETEDYGYTF; cdr3_nt: TGCAGCGTAGAGACAGAGGACTATGGCTACACCTTC
clone_size: NA; v_call: TRBV4-2; j_call: TRBJ2-1; d_call: TRBD2; cdr3_aa: CASSRTGTSGSNEQFF; cdr3_nt: TGTGCCAGCAGCCGAACCGGGACTAGCGGGAGCAATGAGCAGTTCTTC
clone_size: NA; v_call: TRBV3-1/TRBV3-2; j_call: TRBJ2-7; d_call: TRBD2; cdr3_aa: CASSPRLAGVYEQYF; cdr3_nt: TGTGCCAGCAGCCCGCGACTAGCGGGAGTATACGAGCAGTACTTC
clone_size: NA; v_call: TRBV29-1; j_call: TRBJ1-2; d_call: TRBD1; cdr3_aa: CSVGDGTGGPFLWYGYTF; cdr3_nt: TGCAGCGTGGGCGACGGGACAGGGGGCCCATTTTTATGGTATGGCTACACCTTC
clone_size: once; v_call: TRBV21-1; j_call: TRBJ1-3; d_call: NA; cdr3_aa: CASSPFRSSGNTIYF; cdr3_nt: TGTGCCAGCAGTCCGTTCAGAAGCTCTGGAAACACCATATATTTT
clone_size: NA; v_call: TRBV7-9; j_call: TRBJ1-1; d_call: NA; cdr3_aa: CASSLAQGNTEAFF; cdr3_nt: TGTGCCAGCAGCTTAGCGCAGGGAAACACTGAAGCTTTCTTT
clone_size: NA; v_call: TRBV7-3; j_call: TRBJ2-7; d_call: TRBD1; cdr3_aa: CASSKKQGGLYEQYF; cdr3_nt: TGTGCCAGCAGCAAAAAACAGGGGGGTCTCTACGAGCAGTACTTC
clone_size: few; v_call: TRBV6-6; j_call: TRBJ1-6; d_call: NA; cdr3_aa: CASSNGGSNSPLHF; cdr3_nt: TGTGCCAGCAGTAACGGAGGTAGTAATTCACCCCTCCACTTT
clone_size: NA; v_call: TRBV6-4; j_call: TRBJ2-2; d_call: TRBD2; cdr3_aa: CASSASGNTGELFF; cdr3_nt: TGTGCCAGCAGTGCTAGCGGGAACACCGGGGAGCTGTTTTTT
clone_size: NA; v_call: TRBV18; j_call: TRBJ1-1; d_call: NA; cdr3_aa: CASSPPGDMNTEAFF; cdr3_nt: TGTGCCAGCTCACCACCGGGGGACATGAACACTGAAGCTTTCTTT
clone_size: few; v_call: TRBV5-1; j_call: TRBJ1-2; d_call: NA; cdr3_aa: CASSLGSTRVFGYTF; cdr3_nt: TGCGCCAGCAGCTTGGGAAGTACGAGGGTGTTCGGCTACACCTTC
clone_size: NA; v_call: TRBV10-1; j_call: TRBJ2-2; d_call: NA; cdr3_aa: CASSGPTGWAGELFF; cdr3_nt: TGCGCCAGCAGTGGGCCAACAGGGTGGGCCGGGGAGCTGTTTTTT
clone_size: NA; v_call: TRBV4-2; j_call: TRBJ2-7; d_call: NA; cdr3_aa: CASSRDTGIRNEQYF; cdr3_nt: TGTGCCAGCAGCCGGGACACAGGGATTAGGAACGAGCAGTACTTC
clone_size: NA; v_call: TRBV18; j_call: TRBJ2-1; d_call: NA; cdr3_aa: CASSPPQGGMSSYNEQFF; cdr3_nt: TGTGCCAGCTCACCACCGCAAGGCGGGATGAGCTCCTACAATGAGCAGTTCTTC
clone_size: NA; v_call: TRBV2; j_call: TRBJ1-3; d_call: TRBD1; cdr3_aa: CASSYGQGAISGNTIYF; cdr3_nt: TGTGCCAGCAGTTACGGACAGGGGGCCATCTCTGGAAACACCATATATTTT
clone_size: NA; v_call: TRBV7-9; j_call: TRBJ2-7; d_call: TRBD1; cdr3_aa: CASSFQGDYEQYF; cdr3_nt: TGTGCCAGCAGCTTCCAGGGGGACTACGAGCAGTACTTC
clone_size: NA; v_call: TRBV29-1; j_call: TRBJ1-2; d_call: TRBD1; cdr3_aa: CSATDRVDYGYTF; cdr3_nt: TGCAGCGCCACCGACAGGGTAGACTATGGCTACACCTTC
clone_size: once; v_call: TRBV7-6; j_call: TRBJ2-2; d_call: TRBD1; cdr3_aa: CASSLGTGGNTGELFF; cdr3_nt: TGTGCCAGCAGCTTAGGGACAGGGGGCAACACCGGGGAGCTGTTTTTT
clone_size: NA; v_call: TRBV5-1; j_call: TRBJ1-5; d_call: NA; cdr3_aa: CASSLEGISNQPQHF; cdr3_nt: TGCGCCAGCAGCTTGGAGGGGATTTCCAATCAGCCCCAGCATTTT
clone_size: NA; v_call: TRBV15; j_call: TRBJ2-2; d_call: TRBD2; cdr3_aa: CATSRGAGAGELFF; cdr3_nt: TGTGCCACCAGCAGAGGAGCGGGAGCCGGGGAGCTGTTTTTT